This TCR beta chain came from a study of blood T cell repertoires in COVID-19. Across the study: PBMCs, B-cell-depleted T cells, or T cells provided the cDNA or gDNA that made up the material.

Produced via immunoSEQ multiplex PCR; TCRdb's table is partial and in-frame only. In the table there are about 150,000 clones, roughly 72% of which are singletons. The ends were cut back, 2 bases at V and 5 bases at J, with 13 bases in the middle. Germline V gene sequence: CDR1 SGHRS, CDR2 YFSETQ. The CDR3 is 14 residues long. Sample: peripheral blood. This chain uses TRBV5-1 with TRBJ1-1; no clear D. The receptor was derived from a woman older than 75 with acute or convalescent COVID-19. In nucleotides, the CDR3 is TGCGCCAGCAGCTTCGGCCGAGGTGGTACTGAAGCTTTCTTT. It specifies CASSFGRGGTEAFF. The full variable domain, completed using reference TRBV5-1 and TRBJ1-1, is KAGVTQTPRYLIKTRGQQVTLSCSPISGHRSVSWYQQTPGQGLQFLFEYFSETQRNKGNFPGRFSGRQFSNSRSEMNVSTLELGDSALYLCASSFGRGGTEAFFGQGTRLTVV.